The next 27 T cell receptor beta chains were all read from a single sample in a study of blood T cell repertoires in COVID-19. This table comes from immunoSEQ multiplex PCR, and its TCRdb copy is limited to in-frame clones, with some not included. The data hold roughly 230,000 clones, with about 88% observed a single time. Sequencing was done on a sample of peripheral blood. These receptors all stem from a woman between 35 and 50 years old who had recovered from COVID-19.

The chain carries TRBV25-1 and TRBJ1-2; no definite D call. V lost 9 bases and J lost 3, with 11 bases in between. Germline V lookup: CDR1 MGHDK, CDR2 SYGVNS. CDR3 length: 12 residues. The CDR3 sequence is CASSFGDYGYTF. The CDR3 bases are TGTGCCAGTTCCTTCGGGGACTATGGCTACACCTTC.

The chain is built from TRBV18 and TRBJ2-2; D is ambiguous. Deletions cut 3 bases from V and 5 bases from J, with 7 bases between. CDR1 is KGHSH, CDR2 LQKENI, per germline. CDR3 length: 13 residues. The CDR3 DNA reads TGTGCCAGCTCACCTTCCGGGACCGGGGAGCTGTTTTTT. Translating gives CASSPSGTGELFF.

This CDR3 reads CASSSRGPGNTIYF. The CDR3 DNA follows: TGTGCCAGCAGCTCAAGAGGTCCTGGAAACACCATATATTTT. J is TRBJ1-3 and V is TRBV11-3, with D hard to call. The CDR3 runs 14 residues. V shed 4 bases and J shed 2 bases, with 9 bases lying between them. Germline CDR1 reads SGHNT; CDR2 reads YENEEA.

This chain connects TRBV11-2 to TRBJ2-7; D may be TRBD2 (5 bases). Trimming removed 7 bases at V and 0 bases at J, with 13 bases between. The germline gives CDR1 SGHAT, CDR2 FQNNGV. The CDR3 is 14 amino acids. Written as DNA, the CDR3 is TGTGCCAGCAAGCTAGCACAGACCTCCTACGAGCAGTACGTC. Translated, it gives CASKLAQTSYEQYV.

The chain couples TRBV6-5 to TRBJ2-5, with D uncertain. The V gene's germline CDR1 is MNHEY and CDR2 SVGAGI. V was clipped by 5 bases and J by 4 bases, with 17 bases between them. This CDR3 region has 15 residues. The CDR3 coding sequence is TGTGCCAGCAGTCGGTATTCGGGTCGCCCAGAGACCCAGTACTTC. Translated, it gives CASSRYSGRPETQYF.

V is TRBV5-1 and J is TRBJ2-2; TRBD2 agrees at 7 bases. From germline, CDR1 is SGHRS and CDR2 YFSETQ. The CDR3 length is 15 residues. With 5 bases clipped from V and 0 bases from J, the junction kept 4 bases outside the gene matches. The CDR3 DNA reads TGCGCCAGCAGGGGGGGGACGACGAACACCGGGGAGCTGTTTTTT. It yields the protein CASRGGTTNTGELFF.

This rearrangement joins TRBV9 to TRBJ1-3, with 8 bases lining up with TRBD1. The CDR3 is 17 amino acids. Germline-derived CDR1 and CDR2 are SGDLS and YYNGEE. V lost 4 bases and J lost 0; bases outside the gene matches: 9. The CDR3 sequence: CASSSGQGRSSGNTIYF. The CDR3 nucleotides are TGTGCCAGCAGCTCTGGACAGGGACGATCCTCTGGAAACACCATATATTTT.

DNA for the CDR3: TGTGCCAGCAGCCACCACAGATTCTCTAACACTGAAGCTTTCTTT. Translated, it gives CASSHHRFSNTEAFF. The chain recombines TRBV11-2 with TRBJ1-1; D not resolved. The CDR3 sequence is 15 residues long. Deletions cut 5 bases from V and 2 bases from J, with 15 bases between. The V gene's germline CDR1 is SGHAT and CDR2 FQNNGV.

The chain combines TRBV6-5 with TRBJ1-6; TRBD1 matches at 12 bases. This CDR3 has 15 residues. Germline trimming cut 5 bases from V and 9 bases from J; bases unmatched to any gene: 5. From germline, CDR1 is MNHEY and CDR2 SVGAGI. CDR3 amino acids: CASSQGQGAGSPLHF. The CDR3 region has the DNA TGTGCCAGCAGTCAGGGACAGGGGGCAGGTTCACCCCTCCACTTT.

The CDR3 sequence is CASSRTGQGEETQYF. The CDR3 coding sequence is TGTGCCAGCAGTCGAACGGGACAGGGGGAAGAGACCCAGTACTTC. The rearrangement uses TRBV28 and TRBJ2-5; 11 nucleotides match TRBD1. J was trimmed by 3 bases and V by 5 bases; bases with no gene match: 5. Germline values: CDR1 MDHEN, CDR2 SYDVKM. The CDR3 runs to 15 residues.

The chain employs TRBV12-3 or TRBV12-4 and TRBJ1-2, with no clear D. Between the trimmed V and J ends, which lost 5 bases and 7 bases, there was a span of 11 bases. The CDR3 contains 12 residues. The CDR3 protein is CASSRGIGGYTF. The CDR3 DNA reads TGTGCCAGCAGTCGAGGGATTGGTGGCTACACCTTC.

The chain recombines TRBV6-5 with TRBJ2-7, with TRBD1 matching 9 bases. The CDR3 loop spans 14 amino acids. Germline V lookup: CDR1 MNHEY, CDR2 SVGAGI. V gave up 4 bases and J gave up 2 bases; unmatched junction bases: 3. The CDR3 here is CASSSRTGAYEQYV. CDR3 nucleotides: TGTGCCAGCAGTTCCCGGACAGGGGCCTACGAGCAGTACGTC.

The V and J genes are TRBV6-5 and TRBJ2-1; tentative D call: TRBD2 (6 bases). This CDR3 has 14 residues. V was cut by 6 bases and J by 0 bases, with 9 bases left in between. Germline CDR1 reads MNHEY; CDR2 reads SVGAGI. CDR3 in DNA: TGTGCCAGCAGAGCGGACTACTCCTACAATGAGCAGTTCTTC. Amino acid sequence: CASRADYSYNEQFF.

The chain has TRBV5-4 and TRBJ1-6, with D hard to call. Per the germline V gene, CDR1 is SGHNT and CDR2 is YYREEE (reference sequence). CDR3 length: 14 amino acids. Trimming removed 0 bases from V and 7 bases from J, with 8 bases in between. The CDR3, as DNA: TGTGCCAGCAGCTTGGAACTCGGGAATTCACCCCTCCACTTT. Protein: CASSLELGNSPLHF.

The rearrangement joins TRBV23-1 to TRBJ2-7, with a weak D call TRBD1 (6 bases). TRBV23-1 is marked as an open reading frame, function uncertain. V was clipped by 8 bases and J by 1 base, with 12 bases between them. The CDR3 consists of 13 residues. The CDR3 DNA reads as TGCGCCAGCTCCCAAGGACAGTCCTACGAGCAGTACGTC. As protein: CASSQGQSYEQYV.

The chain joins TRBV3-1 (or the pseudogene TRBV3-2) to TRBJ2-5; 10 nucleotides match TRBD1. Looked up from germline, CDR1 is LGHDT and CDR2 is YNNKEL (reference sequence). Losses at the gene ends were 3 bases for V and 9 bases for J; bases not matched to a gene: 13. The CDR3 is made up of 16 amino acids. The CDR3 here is CASSQLPGTGALAQYF. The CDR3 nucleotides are TGTGCCAGCAGCCAGCTCCCCGGGACAGGGGCCTTGGCCCAGTACTTC.

CDR3 nucleotide sequence: TGTGCCAGCAGTCCACGGGACAGTTACTATGGCTACACCTTC. Its translation: CASSPRDSYYGYTF. J is TRBJ1-2 and V is TRBV28; the match to TRBD1 covers 7 bases. Germline CDR1 MDHEN, CDR2 SYDVKM. This CDR3 is built from 14 residues. V gave up 5 bases and J gave up 3 bases; unmatched junction bases: 6.

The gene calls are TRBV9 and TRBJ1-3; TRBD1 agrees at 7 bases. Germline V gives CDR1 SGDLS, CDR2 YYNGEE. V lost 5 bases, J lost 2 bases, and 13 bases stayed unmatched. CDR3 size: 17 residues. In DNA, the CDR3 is TGTGCCAGCAGTGTAACGACAGGGTTAACCCCTGGAAACACCATATATTTT. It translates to CASSVTTGLTPGNTIYF.

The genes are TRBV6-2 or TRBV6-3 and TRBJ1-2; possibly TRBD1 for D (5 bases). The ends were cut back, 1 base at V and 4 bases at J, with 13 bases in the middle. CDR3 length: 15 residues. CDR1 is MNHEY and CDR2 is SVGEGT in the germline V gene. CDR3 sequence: CASSYWRGLGYGYTF. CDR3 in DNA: TGTGCCAGCAGTTACTGGAGGGGATTAGGCTATGGCTACACCTTC.

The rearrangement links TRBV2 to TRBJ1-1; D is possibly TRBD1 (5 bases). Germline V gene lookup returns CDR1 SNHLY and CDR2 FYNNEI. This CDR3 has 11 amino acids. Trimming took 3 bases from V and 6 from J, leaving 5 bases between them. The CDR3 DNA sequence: TGTGCCAGCAGTGAGACAGCTGAAGCTTTCTTT. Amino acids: CASSETAEAFF.

CDR3 residues: CASSRSYRGGTQYF. The CDR3 DNA reads TGCGCCAGCAGCCGCAGCTATAGGGGGGGTACGCAGTATTTT. The chain combines TRBV5-1 with TRBJ2-3, with D possibly TRBD2 on 7 matching bases. Germline V gene sequence: CDR1 SGHRS, CDR2 YFSETQ. V was shortened by 4 bases and J by 8 bases, with 17 bases between the two germline ends. The CDR3 loop spans 14 amino acids.

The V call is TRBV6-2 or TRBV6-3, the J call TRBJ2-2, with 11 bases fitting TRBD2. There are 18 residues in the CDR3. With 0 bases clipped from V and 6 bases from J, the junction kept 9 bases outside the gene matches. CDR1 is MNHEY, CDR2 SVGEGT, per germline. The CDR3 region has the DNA TGTGCCAGCAGTTACTCCTGGCTAGCGGGAGGAGAGTCCGGGGAGCTGTTTTTT. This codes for CASSYSWLAGGESGELFF.

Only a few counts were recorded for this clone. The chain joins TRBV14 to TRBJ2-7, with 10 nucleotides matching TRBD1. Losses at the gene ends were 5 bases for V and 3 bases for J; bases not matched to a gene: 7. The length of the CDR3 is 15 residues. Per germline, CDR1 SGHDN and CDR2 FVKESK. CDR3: CASSGGTGVNYEQYF. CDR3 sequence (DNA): TGTGCCAGCAGCGGCGGGACAGGGGTAAACTACGAGCAGTACTTC.

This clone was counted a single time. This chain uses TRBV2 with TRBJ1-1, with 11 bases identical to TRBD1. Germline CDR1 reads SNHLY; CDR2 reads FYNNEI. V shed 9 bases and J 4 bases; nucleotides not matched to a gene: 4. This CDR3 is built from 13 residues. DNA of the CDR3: TGTGCCAGACGCGGGACAGGGGGCACTGAAGCTTTCTTT. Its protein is CARRGTGGTEAFF.

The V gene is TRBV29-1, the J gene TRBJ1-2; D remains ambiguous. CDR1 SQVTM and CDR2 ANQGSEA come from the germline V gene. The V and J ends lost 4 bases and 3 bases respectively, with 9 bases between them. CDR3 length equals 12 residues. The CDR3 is CSVVLAYYGYTF. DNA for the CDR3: TGCAGCGTTGTCTTGGCTTACTATGGCTACACCTTC.

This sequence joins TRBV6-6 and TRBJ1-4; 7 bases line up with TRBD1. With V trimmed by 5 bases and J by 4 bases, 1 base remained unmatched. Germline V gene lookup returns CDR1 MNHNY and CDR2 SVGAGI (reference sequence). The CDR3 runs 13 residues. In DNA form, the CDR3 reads TGTGCCAGCAGTGGGGACAGTAATGAAAAACTGTTTTTT. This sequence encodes CASSGDSNEKLFF.

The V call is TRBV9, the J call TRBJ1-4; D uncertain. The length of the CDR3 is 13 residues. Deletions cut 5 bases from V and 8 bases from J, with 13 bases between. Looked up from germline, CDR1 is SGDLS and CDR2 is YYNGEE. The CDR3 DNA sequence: TGTGCCAGCAGTGGAGACGGTCCGGAAAAACTGTTTTTT. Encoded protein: CASSGDGPEKLFF.